The rows below give T cell receptor beta chains drawn from one sample of a study of blood T cell repertoires in COVID-19. The assay was immunoSEQ multiplex PCR, and TCRdb's table has in-frame clones only and misses some. The repertoire holds 250,000 or so clones, around 87% seen once, with 2.1% in the top ten. The sample taken for sequencing was peripheral blood. The receptor set was obtained from a woman aged 60-75 years with COVID-19, enrolled during active disease. CDR3s include the opening cysteine and the closing phenylalanine or tryptophan. The D gene is left open where the match is weak. Clone size is not always given. Where it is, it says once, few, many or a class for expanded clones.

v_gene,j_gene,d_gene,abundance,CDR3aa
TRBV6-1,TRBJ2-7,NA,NA,CASSEPLRNEQYF
TRBV7-2,TRBJ1-1,NA,NA,CASSLVGQGMGTEAFF
TRBV5-4,TRBJ2-1,NA,NA,CAPRWGGAPGSLGVYNEQFF
TRBV19,TRBJ1-5,NA,NA,CASSIAGGNSQPQHF
TRBV29-1,TRBJ1-2,TRBD1,NA,CSEGDSRYGYTF
TRBV6-5,TRBJ1-4,TRBD1,NA,CASRKNRGSEKLFF
TRBV10-3,TRBJ1-5,TRBD1,NA,CAISTTGGNQPQHF
TRBV18,TRBJ1-3,NA,NA,CASSRTSKGDSGNTIYF
TRBV19,TRBJ1-4,NA,NA,CASSIEKGLGKLFF
TRBV2,TRBJ1-5,NA,NA,CASGMTAYSNQPQHF
TRBV4-1,TRBJ1-2,NA,NA,CASSLSGIYGYTF
TRBV21-1,TRBJ1-1,NA,NA,CANSPGGVNTEAFF
TRBV3-1/TRBV3-2,TRBJ1-2,TRBD1,NA,CASSQDFLEGADYGYTF
TRBV7-3,TRBJ1-1,NA,few,CASSLSYNTEAFF
TRBV6-2/TRBV6-3,TRBJ1-1,NA,NA,CASSLTGNTEAFF
TRBV5-4,TRBJ2-7,TRBD2,NA,CASSSQPGLAGGRYEQYF
TRBV3-1/TRBV3-2,TRBJ2-3,NA,NA,CASSQVAGDTQYF
TRBV12-5,TRBJ1-2,NA,NA,CASGLSGNWDYGYTF
TRBV5-1,TRBJ2-7,NA,once,CASSLGRNYEQYF
TRBV5-1,TRBJ2-7,NA,NA,CASSLGIPYEQYF
TRBV6-5,TRBJ1-1,NA,NA,CAIQINRYTEAFF
TRBV30,TRBJ1-2,NA,NA,CAWSVARGFGYTF
TRBV5-6,TRBJ1-2,NA,NA,CASSLSAGYTF
TRBV11-2,TRBJ2-7,NA,NA,CASSLSQGPYEQYF
TRBV4-1,TRBJ2-1,NA,NA,CASSQDSSVRGKGNEQFF
TRBV10-3,TRBJ2-2,NA,NA,CASGDSGSNTGELFF
TRBV12-3/TRBV12-4,TRBJ2-1,NA,once,CASSLAGANEQFF
TRBV7-9,TRBJ1-1,NA,few,CASRDIGGGAFF
TRBV9,TRBJ2-1,TRBD2,NA,CASSFGTTSSYNEQFF
TRBV5-1,TRBJ1-1,NA,NA,CASSLVGRNSEAFF
TRBV6-6,TRBJ1-3,NA,few,CASSSGGSGNTIYF
TRBV6-6,TRBJ2-3,TRBD1,once,CASSYDRVSDTQYF
TRBV12-5,TRBJ1-1,NA,NA,CASGLVSTWANIF
TRBV7-9,TRBJ1-1,NA,NA,CASSLLTGSGTEAFF
TRBV4-1,TRBJ2-7,TRBD1,few,CASSQDYRDRYEQYF
TRBV12-5,TRBJ1-6,NA,NA,CASGLYQQDPNSPLHF
TRBV25-1,TRBJ1-2,TRBD1,NA,CASSFVGQGLGYTF
TRBV5-6,TRBJ1-4,NA,NA,CASSLKTGIWGEKLFF
TRBV25-1,TRBJ1-5,TRBD1,few,CASSEIPGQGGDQPQHF
TRBV4-2,TRBJ1-2,NA,NA,CASSQGGGYTF
TRBV4-1,TRBJ1-5,NA,NA,CASSQDGGNQPQHF
TRBV11-3,TRBJ2-7,TRBD1,NA,CASSLEGQPNYEQYF
TRBV19,TRBJ1-2,TRBD1,NA,CATSDRGRTRDYGYTF
TRBV19,TRBJ1-4,TRBD1,NA,CASSITDRGLGTNEKLFF
TRBV2,TRBJ1-5,TRBD1,NA,CASRGGQVPNQPQHF
TRBV25-1,TRBJ1-5,TRBD1,NA,CASSESGQSQPQHF
TRBV11-2,TRBJ2-7,NA,NA,CASSLTRGYEQYF